These T cell receptor beta chains were read from a single sample in a study of CD8+CD57+ T cells in acquired aplastic anemia. TCRdb reprocessed the reads via MiXCR and lists one record per CDR3 protein. The profile shows about 210,000 distinct CDR3 sequences, 34% of them singletons. The specimen sequenced was sorted CD4+, CD8+, or CD8+CD57+ T cells (not recorded which) from PBMCs. Receptors originate from a human donor in good health, serving as a control. Each CDR3 is given without its conserved first and last residue. D genes are given only for firm matches.

v_gene,d_gene,CDR3aa
TRBV15,TRBD1,ATSRTRDRDSSYT
TRBV20-1,TRBD2,SAGTLAGGETQY
TRBV15,-,ATSRGSSNYGYT
TRBV20-1,-,SARDLDNYGYT
TRBV15,-,ATSRETADNSPLH
TRBV25-1,-,ASSAEDGSSYEQY
TRBV3-1,TRBD1,ASSETTGAWTGNTIY
TRBV5-1,-,ASSLGTTSNEQF
TRBV10-3,-,AISAGDQPQH
TRBV24-1,-,ATSDQGYGYT
TRBV7-9,-,ASSRVTGETQY
TRBV20-1,-,SARYLSEAEAF
TRBV7-9,-,ASSFHGVTGGLF
TRBV29-1,-,SVEDSPKGFSGANALT
TRBV10-3,-,AISETGQEPQH
TRBV7-6,TRBD2,ASSLCSWVAGGSCEQY
TRBV2,TRBD2,ASRGTSGRYNEQF
TRBV6-1,-,ASSLLRADTQY
TRBV10-3,-,ASSYSPGTENYNEQF
TRBV11-3,-,ASSLGLGEKQPQH
TRBV19,TRBD2,ASSIPGLAGGWENEQF
TRBV6-1,-,ASSGSLNTEAF
TRBV4-1,-,ASSQDRGESGYT
TRBV19,-,ASSILEGGTGELF
TRBV7-2,TRBD1,ASSLAGTVSYTEAF
TRBV6-6,-,ASSYSAGTEAF
TRBV7-3,-,ASSRQTLYEQY
TRBV11-2,-,ASSVRRESYNEQF
TRBV7-9,-,ASSLERRNTEAF
TRBV6-5,-,ASSPLGQETQY
TRBV5-4,-,ASSSADRNTEAF
TRBV5-4,TRBD2,ASSWRRGSSYNEQF
TRBV12-3/TRBV12-4,-,ASSSGNSYEQY
TRBV11-1,TRBD2,ASSLVVLAGGTTNTGELF
TRBV20-1,-,SARSGGGTYEQY
TRBV2,-,ASSLTQTVEEQY
TRBV18,-,ASSATVTNTGELF
TRBV5-5,-,ASSWLGTEAF
TRBV30,TRBD1,AWSVPWDRGKSGANVLT
TRBV20-1,TRBD2,SAPLAGGSYEQY
TRBV20-1,-,SARESTTVSYEQY
TRBV7-9,-,ASSLASPVPPTGNTIY
TRBV19,TRBD1,ASSTYLDRADQPQH
TRBV7-8,TRBD1,ASSWDSSYEQY
TRBV24-1,TRBD2,AITSGSTDTQY
TRBV20-1,TRBD2,GANPLRGSSYEQY
TRBV11-1,TRBD2,ASSLGSGSGNYNEQF
TRBV5-1,-,ASSPLVGKNTEAF
TRBV25-1,-,ASSRAVGGVDGYT
TRBV4-2,TRBD2,ASSRSSSGTSLTDTQY